This is a list of T cell receptor beta chains from one sample in a study of CD8 T cells in Susac syndrome. TCRdb ran MiXCR on the immunoSEQ multiplex PCR reads and lists one entry per CDR3 protein. Here the sample spans some 450,000 distinct CDR3 sequences, around 85% being singletons. The specimen was CD8+ T cells from PBMCs. These receptors all come from a human donor with multiple sclerosis. The CDR3 runs from the conserved cysteine through the conserved F or W. The D gene is left open where the match is weak. Rows give clone size only sometimes, using once, few, many, or a class for an expanded clone.

NA TRBJ2-5 NA TRBV13 CASRGNSQETQYF TGTGCCAGCCGGGGGAACTCCCAAGAGACCCAGTACTTC
NA TRBJ1-3 NA TRBV27 CASSFADTGNTIYF TGTGCCAGCAGTTTTGCGGATACTGGAAACACCATATATTTT
NA TRBJ2-1 TRBD2 TRBV12-3/TRBV12-4 CASKSGVQDEQFF TGTGCCAGCAAGAGCGGGGTACAAGACGAGCAGTTCTTC
NA TRBJ1-2 NA TRBV19 CASSIYTNYGYTF TGTGCCAGTAGTATTTACACCAACTATGGCTACACCTTC
few TRBJ2-7 NA TRBV27 CASSSWTVSYEQYF TGTGCCAGCAGTTCCTGGACAGTCAGCTACGAGCAGTACTTC
once TRBJ1-2 TRBD1 TRBV7-8 CASSDHRGRNYGYTF TGTGCCAGCAGCGACCACAGGGGGCGCAACTATGGCTACACCTTC
NA TRBJ2-3 NA TRBV10-2 CATHPASTDTQYF TGCGCCACCCACCCCGCAAGCACAGATACGCAGTATTTT
NA TRBJ2-1 NA TRBV15 CATSRESAGTSGYNEQFF TGTGCCACCAGCAGAGAATCCGCAGGGACTTCTGGCTACAATGAGCAGTTCTTC
NA TRBJ2-7 TRBD1 TRBV14 CASTSGQDPYEQYF TGTGCCAGCACCTCGGGACAGGACCCCTACGAGCAGTACTTC
NA TRBJ2-5 TRBD2 TRBV6-5 CASRPLSGGAETQYF TGTGCCAGCAGACCCCTTAGCGGGGGGGCCGAGACCCAGTACTTC
NA TRBJ2-1 NA TRBV4-2 CASSQEGRLPLYNEQFF TGTGCCAGCAGCCAAGAAGGTCGGCTCCCCTTATACAATGAGCAGTTCTTC
few TRBJ2-1 TRBD1 TRBV6-1 CASSTTGVHEQFF TGTGCCAGCAGTACCACAGGGGTCCATGAGCAGTTCTTC
NA TRBJ2-7 NA TRBV4-1 CASSRGDSYEQYF TGCGCCAGCAGCCGTGGGGATTCCTACGAGCAGTACTTC
once TRBJ1-1 NA TRBV4-1 CASSPKGPKRDTEAFF TGCGCCAGCAGTCCCAAGGGCCCAAAAAGAGACACTGAAGCTTTCTTT